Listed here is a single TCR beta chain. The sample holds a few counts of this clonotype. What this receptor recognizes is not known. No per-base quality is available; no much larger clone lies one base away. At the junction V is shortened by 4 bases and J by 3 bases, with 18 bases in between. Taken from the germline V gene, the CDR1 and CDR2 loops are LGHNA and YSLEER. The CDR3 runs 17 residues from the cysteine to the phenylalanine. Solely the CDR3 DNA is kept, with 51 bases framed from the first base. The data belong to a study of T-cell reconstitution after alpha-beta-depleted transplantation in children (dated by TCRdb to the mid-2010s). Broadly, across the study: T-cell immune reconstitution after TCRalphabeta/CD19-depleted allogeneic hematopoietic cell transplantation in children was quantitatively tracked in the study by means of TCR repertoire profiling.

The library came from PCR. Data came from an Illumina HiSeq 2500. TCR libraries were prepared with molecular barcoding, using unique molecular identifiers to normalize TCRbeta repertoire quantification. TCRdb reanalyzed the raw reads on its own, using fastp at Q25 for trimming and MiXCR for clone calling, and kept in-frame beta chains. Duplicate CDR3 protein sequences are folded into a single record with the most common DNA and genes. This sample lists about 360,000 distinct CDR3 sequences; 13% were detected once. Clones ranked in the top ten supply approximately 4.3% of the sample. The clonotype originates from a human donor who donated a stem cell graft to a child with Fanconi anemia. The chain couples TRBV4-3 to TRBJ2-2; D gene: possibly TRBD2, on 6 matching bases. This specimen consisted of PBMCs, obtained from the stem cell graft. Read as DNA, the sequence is TGCGCCAGCAGCCCCGGGGAAGGCGGGGCCTACACCGGGGAGCTGTTTTTT. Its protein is CASSPGEGGAYTGELFF.